Described below is a single TCR beta chain sequence and its context. Its target is unknown. The germline CDR1 and CDR2 sequences are DFQATT and SNEGSKA (reference sequence). The CDR3 has 17 amino acids. With 6 bases clipped from V and 7 bases from J, the junction kept 13 bases outside the gene matches. This sample stems from a study of blood T cells in healthy people across ages. Broader study findings: Total diversity from one million sequenced T cells was likely underestimated.

For the second PCR, which ran for roughly 7 to 11 cycles, a sample-barcoded 5' primer and a J-beta primer mix were used. MiXCR was run by TCRdb on the 5' RACE reads, yielding one entry per CDR3 protein. The sample lists roughly 720,000 distinct CDR3 sequences; 40% to 65% were seen once. The chain links TRBV20-1 to TRBJ2-3; 16 bases map to TRBD2. The TCR was taken from a man older than 75 in good health. The sample taken for sequencing was blood. The DNA for the CDR3 is TGCAGTGCGGGGGGAGGGACTAGCGGGAGGGGTGTGAATACGCAGTATTTT. Translating gives CSAGGGTSGRGVNTQYF.